The 3 T cell receptor beta chains presented below share a single source sample, sequenced in a study of spatial heterogeneity in lung cancer. A single record per CDR3 protein comes from TCRdb applying MiXCR to the 5' RACE reads. The sample holds 20,000 to 25,000 distinct CDR3 sequences; 6% to 7.5% are singletons and the top ten take 13% to 15%. As to time point: sample taken at primary tumor resection. Sequencing was performed on PBMCs, taken at surgery. The source is a male donor with early-stage non-small cell lung cancer.

The CDR3 sequence: CASSYGGAGNEQFF. DNA for the CDR3: TGTGCCAGCAGTTACGGGGGGGCAGGGAATGAGCAGTTCTTC. The chain recombines TRBV6-2 or TRBV6-3 with TRBJ2-1; D perhaps matches TRBD2 (7 bases). The CDR3 has 14 amino acids. V gave up 2 bases and J gave up 7 bases, with 12 bases separating them. Per the germline V gene, CDR1 is MNHEY and CDR2 is SVGEGT.

This clonotype was detected a few times. This chain links TRBV5-6 with TRBJ1-4; tentatively, D is TRBD1 (5 bases). This CDR3 spans 12 amino acids. CDR1 and CDR2 from the germline V gene are SGHDT and YYEEEE. The V and J ends lost 4 bases and 15 bases respectively, with 16 bases between them. CDR3 sequence: CASSTMGRRLFF. The CDR3 DNA sequence: TGTGCCAGCAGCACTATGGGACGGCGATTGTTTTTT.

This clonotype showed up many times. V gene TRBV12-3 or TRBV12-4 combines with J gene TRBJ1-5; possibly TRBD1 for D (6 bases). Trimming shortened V by 7 bases and J by 4 bases, and 11 bases separated the two germline ends. This CDR3 has 13 residues. The CDR3 loop is CASTPRGNQPQHF. The CDR3 DNA reads TGTGCCAGCACCCCAAGGGGGAATCAGCCCCAGCATTTT.